Shown below are 19 T cell receptor beta chains from a single sample sequenced in a study of blood T cell repertoires in COVID-19 (TCRdb year 2020). Library construction relied on the immunoSEQ multiplex PCR assay. The immuneACCESS repertoire file appears here via TCRdb, limited to in-frame rearrangements. These files lack a portion of the clones; in checked studies, under half of the deficit traces to unresolved V genes, and the cause of the others is not known. Recorded for this sample are roughly 280,000 clones; around nine tenths of them occurred a single time. Of the sample, about 10% falls within the top ten clones. What was sequenced was peripheral blood. These receptors all stem from a man aged 40-50 years with active or convalescent COVID-19.

This clone was found a few times. V usage is TRBV2 and J usage is TRBJ1-1; D call uncertain. CDR3 size: 14 residues. Trimming cost V 1 base and J 1 base, with 7 bases left between them. CDR1 SNHLY and CDR2 FYNNEI come from the germline V gene. The CDR3 DNA is TGTGCCAGCAGTGAAGATCTAGGGAACACTGAAGCTTTCTTT. Translation: CASSEDLGNTEAFF.

This clone was seen a handful of times. V usage is TRBV19 and J usage is TRBJ2-2; D perhaps matches TRBD1 (6 bases). The germline CDR1 and CDR2 sequences are LNHDA and SQIVND (reference sequence). Trimming stripped 4 bases from V and 0 bases from J, with 6 bases between. This CDR3 contains 14 residues. DNA for the CDR3: TGTGCCAGTAGTAAGGGGGCGAACACCGGGGAGCTGTTTTTT. Its translation is CASSKGANTGELFF. The full variable domain, its missing parts supplied by reference TRBV19 and TRBJ2-2, is DGGITQSPKYLFRKEGQNVTLSCEQNLNHDAMYWYRQDPGQGLRLIYYSQIVNDFQKGDIAEGYSVSREKKESFPLTVTSAQKNPTAFYLCASSKGANTGELFFGEGSRLTVL.

The CDR3 bases are TGTGCCAGCAGCCGGACACTCCTTAATGAAAAACTGTTTTTT. Amino acid sequence: CASSRTLLNEKLFF. The V and J genes are TRBV5-6 and TRBJ1-4, with D tentatively TRBD1 (5 bases). Trimming left V 4 bases short and J 4 bases short, with 11 bases between. Germline V lookup: CDR1 SGHDT, CDR2 YYEEEE. CDR3 length: 14 amino acids.

This clone has just one count. The genes are TRBV5-1 and TRBJ2-2; D perhaps matches TRBD1 (6 bases). Germline lookup yields CDR1 SGHRS and CDR2 YFSETQ. The V end lost 0 bases, the J end lost 3 bases, and 9 bases lay between the germline ends. This CDR3 is built from 15 residues. CDR3 nucleotide sequence: TGCGCCAGCAGCTTGGAAACAGGGCACACCGGGGAGCTGTTTTTT. Amino acid sequence: CASSLETGHTGELFF. The entire variable domain, with the rest obtained from reference TRBV5-1 and TRBJ2-2, is as follows: KAGVTQTPRYLIKTRGQQVTLSCSPISGHRSVSWYQQTPGQGLQFLFEYFSETQRNKGNFPGRFSGRQFSNSRSEMNVSTLELGDSALYLCASSLETGHTGELFFGEGSRLTVL.

A single count supports this clone. The genes are TRBV4-2 and TRBJ1-1; D unclear. The V end was cut by 1 base, the J end by 1 base, with 4 bases between. CDR3 length: 13 residues. The germline V gene has CDR1 LGHNA and CDR2 YNFKEQ. The CDR3 nucleotides read TGTGCCAGCAGCCAAGCTCGGAACACTGAAGCTTTCTTT. Translated: CASSQARNTEAFF.

This clone came up once. This rearrangement joins TRBV7-7 to TRBJ2-5; D may be TRBD2 (5 bases). Per the germline V gene, CDR1 is SSHAT and CDR2 is FNYEAQ (reference sequence). Trimming removed 1 base at V and 1 base at J, with 10 bases between. This CDR3 contains 15 residues. In DNA form, the CDR3 reads TGTGCCAGCAGCTTAGGAGGGCAGGTCCAAGAGACCCAGTACTTC. This translates into CASSLGGQVQETQYF.

The rearrangement uses TRBV6-6 and TRBJ1-2; D ambiguous. The V gene's germline CDR1 is MNHNY and CDR2 SVGAGI (reference sequence). The V gene lost 7 bases and the J gene lost 7 bases, with 13 bases spanning the gap. The CDR3 extends over 12 amino acids. The CDR3 protein is CASTPNQVGYTF. DNA of the CDR3: TGTGCCAGCACTCCGAACCAGGTTGGCTACACCTTC.

This chain connects TRBV27 to TRBJ2-7; 9 nucleotides match TRBD2. Losses at the gene ends were 2 bases for V and 5 bases for J; bases not matched to a gene: 7. Germline V gene data show CDR1 as MNHEY and CDR2 as SMNVEV (reference sequence). This CDR3 is 15 amino acids long. DNA of the CDR3: TGTGCCAGCAGTTTAGCGCCGGGACTAGCCGACGAGCAGTACTTC. It is translated as CASSLAPGLADEQYF.

The chain combines TRBV30 with TRBJ2-7; D might be TRBD1 (6 bases). The length of the CDR3 is 12 residues. The V gene's germline CDR1 is GTSNPN and CDR2 SVGIG (reference sequence). V was clipped by 7 bases and J by 1 base, with 11 bases between them. The CDR3 loop reads CAFTRGSYEQYF. The CDR3 coding sequence is TGTGCCTTTACGAGGGGGTCCTACGAGCAGTACTTC.

The chain couples TRBV5-1 to TRBJ1-2; D is uncertain. The CDR3 totals 16 residues. The V end lost 0 bases, the J end lost 0 bases, and 12 bases lay between the germline ends. The germline V gene has CDR1 SGHRS and CDR2 YFSETQ. The CDR3 DNA follows: TGCGCCAGCAGCTTGGGTTGGAGTGGAGCTAACTATGGCTACACCTTC. Its translation: CASSLGWSGANYGYTF. Full variable domain (missing parts from reference TRBV5-1 and TRBJ1-2): KAGVTQTPRYLIKTRGQQVTLSCSPISGHRSVSWYQQTPGQGLQFLFEYFSETQRNKGNFPGRFSGRQFSNSRSEMNVSTLELGDSALYLCASSLGWSGANYGYTFGSGTRLTVV.

The genes are TRBV11-3 and TRBJ2-1; the D gene is possibly TRBD1 (5 bases). This CDR3 has 13 amino acids. The V gene's germline CDR1 is SGHNT and CDR2 YENEEA. V dropped 0 bases and J dropped 6 bases, with 6 bases sitting between them. The CDR3 coding sequence is TGTGCCAGCAGCTTAGAAGGGGCCAATGAGCAGTTCTTC. This sequence encodes CASSLEGANEQFF.

The chain recombines TRBV7-3 with TRBJ2-2; D not resolved. This CDR3 has 14 amino acids. From germline, CDR1 is SGHTA and CDR2 FQGTGA. V lost 2 bases and J lost 3, with 7 bases in between. CDR3 amino acids: CASSLSTDTGELFF. The CDR3 DNA reads TGTGCCAGCAGCTTATCTACGGACACCGGGGAGCTGTTTTTT.

This chain uses TRBV5-1 with TRBJ1-2; 10 nucleotides align to TRBD1. The CDR3 has 18 amino acids. CDR1 SGHRS and CDR2 YFSETQ come from the germline V gene. Unmatched junction bases numbered 17, after V lost 2 bases and J lost 7 bases. CDR3 sequence (DNA): TGCGCCAGCAGCTTCGCCGGAACCCGGACAGGGGGAAGGTTTGGCTACACCTTC. Translating gives CASSFAGTRTGGRFGYTF. Looking up the rest from reference TRBV5-1 and TRBJ1-2 gives the full variable domain: KAGVTQTPRYLIKTRGQQVTLSCSPISGHRSVSWYQQTPGQGLQFLFEYFSETQRNKGNFPGRFSGRQFSNSRSEMNVSTLELGDSALYLCASSFAGTRTGGRFGYTFGSGTRLTVV.

The chain uses TRBV7-2 and TRBJ1-5, with 9 bases fitting TRBD1. The CDR3 contains 15 residues. Germline V gives CDR1 SGHTA, CDR2 FQGNSA. The J segment lost 3 bases and the V segment lost 3 bases, leaving 3 bases of the junction unmatched. This CDR3 is CASSFTGGFNQPQHF. The CDR3 DNA reads as TGTGCCAGCAGCTTTACAGGGGGCTTCAATCAGCCCCAGCATTTT.

The chain joins TRBV11-2 to TRBJ2-1; 8 bases align to TRBD2. CDR1 and CDR2 (germline): SGHAT, FQNNGV. The CDR3 runs to 15 residues. The V segment lost 1 base and the J segment 9 bases; nucleotides outside the gene matches: 8. The CDR3 nucleotides read TGTGCCAGCAGCTTAGCGGGAGGGCCTTTGAGTGAGCAGTTCTTC. It specifies CASSLAGGPLSEQFF.

V is TRBV7-6 and J is TRBJ1-6, with a possible D match to TRBD1 (5 bases). The germline gives CDR1 SGHVS, CDR2 FNYEAQ. The ends were cut back, 2 bases at V and 8 bases at J, with 7 bases in the middle. The CDR3 sequence is 13 residues long. The CDR3 region is CASSLSRDSPLHF. In nucleotides, the CDR3 is TGTGCCAGCAGCTTAAGCAGGGATTCACCCCTCCACTTT.

CDR3: CASSLTDRFISGNTIYF. The DNA of the CDR3 is TGTGCCAGCAGCTTAACCGACAGGTTCATCTCTGGAAACACCATATATTTT. This rearrangement joins TRBV5-6 to TRBJ1-3; D possibly corresponds to TRBD1 (6 bases). V was clipped by 2 bases and J by 0 bases, with 15 bases between them. Looked up from germline, CDR1 is SGHDT and CDR2 is YYEEEE. This CDR3 has 17 amino acids.

The chain employs TRBV12-3 or TRBV12-4 and TRBJ1-2, with unresolved D. Trimming removed 3 bases at V and 5 bases at J, with 4 bases between. The CDR3 runs 11 residues. CDR3 sequence reads: CASSFLYGYTF. CDR3 DNA sequence: TGTGCCAGCAGTTTCCTTTATGGCTACACCTTC.

This chain connects TRBV18 to TRBJ1-3; D is ambiguous. This CDR3 contains 16 residues. Germline loops: CDR1 KGHSH, CDR2 LQKENI. Trimming took 3 bases from V and 6 from J, leaving 18 bases between them. The CDR3 reads CASSPITISEQNTIYF. The DNA for the CDR3 is TGTGCCAGCTCACCGATAACGATCTCGGAGCAAAACACCATATATTTT.